The 24 T cell receptor beta chains below were found in one sample sequenced in a study of beta chain features in type 1 diabetes. Every bit of the isolated RNA underwent reverse transcription, so sequencing read expressed TCRB transcripts. Sequencing was performed with immunoSEQ multiplex PCR; in TCRdb, only in-frame clones are kept and a portion is missing. The sample has 300,000 to 450,000 clones, 9.6% seen once. The antigens these receptors bind are not known. Whole-study findings and limits: Shortening of TCRB CDR3s, moderate but significant, appeared in all four CD4+ subsets of Type 1 diabetes patients.

Sequencing was performed on central memory CD4+ T cells from blood. These receptors came from a man aged 30-40 years with type 1 diabetes.

This clone was counted ten times or more. CDR3 nucleotide sequence: TGTGCCAGCAGCAAGCTTCTTCCGGGGAACTACGAGCAGTACTTC. This encodes CASSKLLPGNYEQYF. The gene calls are TRBV21-1 and TRBJ2-7; the table's D call, TRBD2, has no DNA check behind it. TRBV21-1 is classified as a pseudogene. The CDR3 is made up of 15 amino acids.

This clone has a handful of counts. V is TRBV2 and J is TRBJ2-7; TRBD1 aligns across 9 bases. The CDR3 has 14 amino acids. Per germline, CDR1 SNHLY and CDR2 FYNNEI. V shed 8 bases, J shed 6 bases, and the junction held 11 bases outside the gene matches. CDR3 nucleotides: TGTGCCAGCTGTCCGGACAGGGGCCCCTTCGAGCAGTACTTC. It is translated as CASCPDRGPFEQYF.

This clone was detected a few times. The chain joins TRBV25-1 to TRBJ1-3; D may be TRBD1 (5 bases). The V gene lost 3 bases and the J gene lost 4 bases, with 13 bases spanning the gap. The CDR3 covers 15 residues. Germline V gives CDR1 MGHDK, CDR2 SYGVNS. CDR3 protein: CASSDPGTSGNTIYF. The CDR3 DNA is TGTGCCAGCAGTGACCCCGGGACTTCAGGAAACACCATATATTTT.

A few counts support this clone. V and J are TRBV5-1 and TRBJ2-5, with TRBD2 identical over 10 bases. The CDR3 sequence is 17 residues long. V lost 1 base to trimming and J lost 5 bases; unmatched junction nucleotides: 11. Germline V gene lookup returns CDR1 SGHRS and CDR2 YFSETQ. The CDR3 region is CASSLSITSGELETQYF. Written as DNA, the CDR3 is TGCGCCAGCAGCTTGTCTATCACTAGCGGGGAATTGGAGACCCAGTACTTC.

This clone was seen a handful of times. The chain combines TRBV2 with TRBJ2-5, with 8 nucleotides matching TRBD2. The CDR3 runs 12 residues. Trimming removed 7 bases from V and 5 bases from J; junction bases left unmatched: 3. The V gene's germline CDR1 is SNHLY and CDR2 FYNNEI. The CDR3 protein is CASNREGETQYF. CDR3 bases: TGTGCCAGCAACCGGGAGGGGGAGACCCAGTACTTC.

This clone turned up a few times. V gene TRBV10-3 combines with J gene TRBJ1-4; D gene uncertain. The CDR3 loop spans 18 amino acids. Germline values: CDR1 ENHRY, CDR2 SYGVKD. Trimming took off 0 bases at V and 4 bases at J, with 18 bases between the two ends. CDR3 sequence: CAISESSLLNSYNEKLFF. For the CDR3, the DNA is TGTGCCATCAGTGAGTCCTCGCTCCTCAACAGCTATAATGAAAAACTGTTTTTT.

This clone was counted only a few times. V gene TRBV28 combines with J gene TRBJ2-5; D gene unclear. With 1 base removed from V and 5 bases from J, the gap between germline ends came to 14 bases. Germline V CDR1 and CDR2: MDHEN, SYDVKM. The CDR3 contains 15 residues. The CDR3 DNA sequence: TGTGCCAGCAGTTTATCGACGTTTGGCGCGGAGACCCAGTACTTC. Protein sequence: CASSLSTFGAETQYF.

This clone was seen ten or more times. This chain connects TRBV28 to TRBJ2-6, with 7 bases matching TRBD1. This CDR3 comprises 18 residues. The V and J ends lost 2 bases and 0 bases, in that order; junction bases with no gene match: 7. Germline V gene sequence: CDR1 MDHEN, CDR2 SYDVKM. The CDR3 nucleotides are TGTGCCAGCAGTTTACGACGGGACAGTTCCTCTGGGGCCAACGTCCTGACTTTC. Its translation is CASSLRRDSSSGANVLTF.

The chain couples TRBV18 to TRBJ2-7, with D tentatively TRBD2 (5 bases). Trimming pared 2 bases from V and 1 base from J, leaving 15 bases between. Germline assignment: CDR1 KGHSH and CDR2 LQKENI. The length of the CDR3 is 16 residues. The CDR3 loop is CASSPEEGILSYEQYF. CDR3 DNA sequence: TGTGCCAGCTCACCAGAAGAGGGTATACTGTCCTACGAGCAGTACTTC. The variable domain in full, completed from reference TRBV18 and TRBJ2-7, reads NAGVMQNPRHLVRRRGQEARLRCSPMKGHSHVYWYRQLPEEGLKFMVYLQKENIIDESGMPKERFSAEFPKEGPSILRIQQVVRGDSAAYFCASSPEEGILSYEQYFGPGTRLTVT.

CDR3 sequence (DNA): TGCGCCAGCAGCCAAGAAAGGACCGGCGGAAACATTCAGTACTTC. This codes for CASSQERTGGNIQYF. The chain uses TRBV4-1 and TRBJ2-4, with D hard to call. The CDR3 spans 15 residues. The ends were cut back, 0 bases at V and 6 bases at J, with 12 bases in the middle. CDR1 is MGHRA, CDR2 YSYEKL, per germline.

The chain joins TRBV5-6 to TRBJ2-1, with a possible D match to TRBD1 (5 bases). There are 15 residues in the CDR3. Trimming shortened V by 1 base and J by 6 bases, and 14 bases separated the two germline ends. Germline V CDR1 and CDR2: SGHDT, YYEEEE. The CDR3 region is CASSLRSGWGNEQFF. CDR3 DNA sequence: TGTGCCAGCAGCTTGAGGTCAGGGTGGGGCAATGAGCAGTTCTTC.

This clone showed up just once. This chain links TRBV6-1 with TRBJ2-1; 14 bases are shared with TRBD2. The CDR3 runs to 16 residues. V was pared by 4 bases and J by 6 bases, with 5 bases of the junction left unmatched. The germline V gene has CDR1 MNHNS and CDR2 SASEGT. The CDR3, as DNA: TGTGCCAGCAGTGCCCCGGGACTAGCGGGAGTCAATGAGCAGTTCTTC. Translating it yields CASSAPGLAGVNEQFF.

This clone was detected a few times. The V gene is TRBV5-6, the J gene TRBJ2-1, with 7 nucleotides matching TRBD2. CDR3 length: 14 amino acids. Trimming took 6 bases from V and 5 from J; bases not matched to a gene: 8. Germline lookup yields CDR1 SGHDT and CDR2 YYEEEE. CDR3 loop: CASTLTLADNEQFF. The DNA of the CDR3 is TGTGCCAGCACCTTAACCCTAGCGGACAATGAGCAGTTCTTC.

The sample holds a few counts of this clone. The V gene is TRBV11-2, the J gene TRBJ2-3; TRBD2 matches at 9 bases. Germline V gene data show CDR1 as SGHAT and CDR2 as FQNNGV. The CDR3 is 16 amino acids. Trimming at V came to 4 bases and at J to 0 bases, leaving 5 bases not matched to a gene. This CDR3 reads CASSWVAGASTDTQYF. Written as DNA, the CDR3 is TGTGCCAGCAGCTGGGTAGCGGGAGCTAGCACAGATACGCAGTATTTT.

This clone was recorded a few times. This chain connects TRBV7-9 to TRBJ2-7, with 9 bases identical to TRBD2. CDR3 length: 13 residues. Looked up from germline, CDR1 is SEHNR and CDR2 is FQNEAQ (reference sequence). Unmatched junction bases numbered 6, after V lost 7 bases and J lost 5 bases. This CDR3 reads CASTPAGGHEQYF. The CDR3 nucleotides are TGTGCCAGCACCCCGGCGGGGGGGCACGAGCAGTACTTC.

This clone occurred a few times. The chain has TRBV19 and TRBJ2-7; possible D gene TRBD2, 5 bases. V dropped 4 bases and J dropped 4 bases, with 8 bases sitting between them. Germline CDR1 is LNHDA and CDR2 is SQIVND (reference sequence). CDR3 length: 12 amino acids. Written as DNA, the CDR3 is TGTGCCAGTAGTACTTCGGGGTACGAGCAGTACTTC. It is translated as CASSTSGYEQYF.

Only a few counts were recorded for this clone. The chain is built from TRBV27 and TRBJ1-1; the D is unclear. Germline V gene lookup returns CDR1 MNHEY and CDR2 SMNVEV (reference sequence). V lost 6 bases, J lost 2 bases, and 22 bases lay in between. CDR3 length: 17 residues. CDR3 loop: CASRRSTVPNPNTEAFF. In DNA form, the CDR3 reads TGTGCCAGCAGACGATCAACGGTTCCTAACCCAAACACTGAAGCTTTCTTT.

A few counts support this clone. The chain's CDR3 is CASSKDGFSYEQYF. Here the CDR3 DNA reads TGTGCCAGTAGTAAGGACGGATTCTCCTACGAGCAGTACTTC. V usage is TRBV19 and J usage is TRBJ2-7; D not resolved. With 4 bases removed from V and 0 bases from J, the gap between germline ends came to 10 bases. The V gene's germline CDR1 is LNHDA and CDR2 SQIVND (reference sequence). This CDR3 has 14 amino acids.

This clone has more than one count but fewer than ten. The gene calls are TRBV5-1 and TRBJ2-5, with TRBD1 identical over 10 bases. V dropped 6 bases and J dropped 4; count of bases not matched to a gene: 9. CDR1 is SGHRS, CDR2 YFSETQ, per germline. This CDR3 has 15 amino acids. For the CDR3, the DNA is TGCGCCAGCACCGGGGGACAGGGGATTGGAGAGACCCAGTACTTC. Translating it yields CASTGGQGIGETQYF.

This sequence joins TRBV6-5 and TRBJ1-2; 8 positions agree with TRBD1. After removal of 6 bases from V and 8 bases from J, the junction contained 11 bases not matched to a gene. The V gene's germline CDR1 is MNHEY and CDR2 SVGAGI. This CDR3 is built from 14 residues. This CDR3 reads CASRETGVAGGYTF. Written as DNA, the CDR3 is TGTGCCAGCAGAGAGACAGGGGTTGCGGGCGGCTACACCTTC.

This clone was observed a handful of times. Other nucleotide sequences from this sample produce the same CDR3. Here the CDR3 DNA reads TGTGCCAGCTCGGGACTAGCGGGAGGGGATGAGCAGTTCTTC. Its protein product is CASSGLAGGDEQFF. The gene calls are TRBV18 and TRBJ2-1, with TRBD2 matching over 16 bases. Per the germline V gene, CDR1 is KGHSH and CDR2 is LQKENI. The CDR3 length is 14 residues. The ends lost 6 bases at V and 8 bases at J; junction bases unmatched: 1.

The chain employs TRBV10-3 and TRBJ1-1; D not certain. CDR1 ENHRY and CDR2 SYGVKD come from the germline V gene. The ends were cut back, 9 bases at V and 7 bases at J, with 12 bases in the middle. The CDR3 length is 11 residues. CDR3 nucleotide sequence: TGTGCCATAATCCGGGCCGGTGAAGCTTTCTTT. Its protein product is CAIIRAGEAFF.

The rearrangement joins TRBV27 to TRBJ1-5; no definite D call. Per germline, CDR1 MNHEY and CDR2 SMNVEV (reference sequence). CDR3 length equals 15 residues. The germline V and J ends were trimmed by 0 bases and 6 bases, with 12 bases remaining between them. The CDR3 is CASSLSRGVGQPQHF. The CDR3 DNA reads as TGTGCCAGCAGTTTATCCCGGGGAGTCGGTCAGCCCCAGCATTTT.

The V gene is TRBV19, the J gene TRBJ1-1; D is unclear. This CDR3 contains 14 residues. Germline V CDR1 and CDR2: LNHDA, SQIVND (reference sequence). Trimming took 7 bases from V and 7 from J, leaving 19 bases between them. As DNA, the CDR3 is TGTGCCAGTACGGTGAGAGTTGGAGTAGGTGAAGCTTTCTTT. This translates into CASTVRVGVGEAFF.